The clone carrying this TCR beta chain came up once. This specimen belongs to a study of technical replicates of blood from several donors. Sequencing used immunoSEQ multiplex PCR; TCRdb keeps in-frame clones, though not all of them. The table lists about 54,000 clones, 94% of them singletons. The CDR3 extends over 12 amino acids. CDR1 PRHDT and CDR2 FYEKMQ come from the germline V gene (reference sequence). V was shortened by 0 bases and J by 6 bases, with 6 bases between the two germline ends. The source is a human donor in good health. The specimen sequenced was T cells isolated from PBMCs. The chain carries TRBV13 and TRBJ2-7; no clear D. CDR3 coding DNA: TGTGCCAGCAGCTTAGGCGCTATCGAGCAGTACTTC. Protein product: CASSLGAIEQYF.